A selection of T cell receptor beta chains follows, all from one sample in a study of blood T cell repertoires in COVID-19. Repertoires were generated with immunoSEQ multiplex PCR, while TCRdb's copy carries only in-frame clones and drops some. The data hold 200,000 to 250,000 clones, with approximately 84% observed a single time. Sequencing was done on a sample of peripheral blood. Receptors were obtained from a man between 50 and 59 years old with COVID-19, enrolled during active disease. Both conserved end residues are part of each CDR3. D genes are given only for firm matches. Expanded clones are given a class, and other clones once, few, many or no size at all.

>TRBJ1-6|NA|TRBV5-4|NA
TGTGCCAGCAGCCCATCCGTGGGGGGTGGTTCACCCCTCCACTTT
CASSPSVGGGSPLHF
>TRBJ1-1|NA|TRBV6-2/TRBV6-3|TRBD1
TGTGCCAGCAGTTACGGCAGGGGGCTCACTGAAGCTTTCTTT
CASSYGRGLTEAFF
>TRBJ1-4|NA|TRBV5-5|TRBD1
TGTGCCAGCAGTACACAGGGGATTTATGAAAAACTGTTTTTT
CASSTQGIYEKLFF
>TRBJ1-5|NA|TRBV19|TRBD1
TGTGCCAGTAGTATAAGGGGGCTGGGGAATAGCAATCAGCCCCAGCATTTT
CASSIRGLGNSNQPQHF
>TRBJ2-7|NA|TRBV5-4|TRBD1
TGTGCCAGCAGCTTTGGTGGACAGGGTGGGGACGAGCAGTACTTC
CASSFGGQGGDEQYF
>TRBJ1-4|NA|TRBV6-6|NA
TGTGCCAGCAGTCCTAACAGGTCCCCCGGCCAAAATGAAAAACTGTTTTTT
CASSPNRSPGQNEKLFF
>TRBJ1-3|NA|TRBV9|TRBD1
TGTGCCAGCAGCGTAGATGGACAGGGAGGAAACACCATATATTTT
CASSVDGQGGNTIYF
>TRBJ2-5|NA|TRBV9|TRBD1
TGTGCCAGCAGCAAGCCGGGGACAGGTGGAGAGACCCAGTACTTC
CASSKPGTGGETQYF
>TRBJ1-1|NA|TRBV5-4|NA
TGTGCCAGCAGCGGTGCGGGGGCGAGGGACACTGAAGCTTTCTTT
CASSGAGARDTEAFF
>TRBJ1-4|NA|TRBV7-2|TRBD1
TGTGCCAGCAGCTCTAGCGGAGGAACAGGGGGTGAAAAACTGTTTTTT
CASSSSGGTGGEKLFF
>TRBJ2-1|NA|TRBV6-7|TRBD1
TGTGCCAGCAGTTACTCGATGCTTCCGGACAGGGGGCCTTACAATGAGCAGTTCTTC
CASSYSMLPDRGPYNEQFF
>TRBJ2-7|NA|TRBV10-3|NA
TGTGCCATCAGTGAACGCGGGGCCTACGAGCAGTACTTC
CAISERGAYEQYF
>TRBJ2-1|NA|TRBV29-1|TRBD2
TGCAGCGCATCGGGGCTAGCGGGAGCTTGGCAGTTCTTC
CSASGLAGAWQFF
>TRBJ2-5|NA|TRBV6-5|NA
TGTGCCAGCAGTTACTCGAGTGGTAGGGGGGAGACCCAGTACTTC
CASSYSSGRGETQYF
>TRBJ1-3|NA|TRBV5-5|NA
TGTGCCAGCAGCTTGACAAGTGGAAACACCATATATTTT
CASSLTSGNTIYF
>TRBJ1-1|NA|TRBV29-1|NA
TGCAGCGTTGAAGGTGGGCCCGCCGAAGCTTTCTTT
CSVEGGPAEAFF
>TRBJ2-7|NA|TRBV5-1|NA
TGCGCCAGCAGCTTGGATGGACAGACCTCCTACGAGCAGTACTTC
CASSLDGQTSYEQYF
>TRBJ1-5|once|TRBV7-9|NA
TGTGCCAGCAGCTTGGCGAGGGATCAGCCCCAGCATTTT
CASSLARDQPQHF
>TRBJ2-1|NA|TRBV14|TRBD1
TGTGCCAGCAGCCAAGTAGGGGGCGGTTACAATGAGCAGTTCTTC
CASSQVGGGYNEQFF
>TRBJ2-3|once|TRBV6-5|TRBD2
TGTGCCAGCAGACTAGCGGGGGGGCCAGATACGCAGTATTTT
CASRLAGGPDTQYF
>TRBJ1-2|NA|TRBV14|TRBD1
TGTGCCAGCAGCCCCAGGACAGGGCCAAACTATGGCTACACCTTC
CASSPRTGPNYGYTF
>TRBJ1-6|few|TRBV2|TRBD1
TGTGCCAGCAGGAAGGACAGGTTCTCCTATAATTCACCCCTCCACTTT
CASRKDRFSYNSPLHF
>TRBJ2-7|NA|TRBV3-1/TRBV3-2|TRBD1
TGTGCCAGCAGCCAAGCTCGTGACAGGGGGCGGGGGCAGTACTTC
CASSQARDRGRGQYF
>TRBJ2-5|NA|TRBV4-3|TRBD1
TGCGCCAGCAGCCTCGGGACAGGGGTTTTGGAGACCCAGTACTTC
CASSLGTGVLETQYF
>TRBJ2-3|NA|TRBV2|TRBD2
TGTGCCAGCAGTGAAAAGCGGGAGGGCCTTGCAGATACGCAGTATTTT
CASSEKREGLADTQYF
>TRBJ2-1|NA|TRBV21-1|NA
TGTGCCAGCAGCAAAACCCCAGCGACGCGAAAGTTCTCCTACAATGAGCAGTTCTTC
CASSKTPATRKFSYNEQFF
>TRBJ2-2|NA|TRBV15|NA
TGTGCCACCAGCGCGAAAGGGGGTCTTCTCACCGGGGAGCTGTTTTTT
CATSAKGGLLTGELFF
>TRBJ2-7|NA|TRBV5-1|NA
TGCGCCAGCAGCTTGGAGTTCGGGGATCCATCCTACGAGCAGTACTTC
CASSLEFGDPSYEQYF
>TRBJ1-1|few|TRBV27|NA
TGTGCCAGCGGTGGACTGGGCCGAAGGAACACTGAAGCTTTCTTT
CASGGLGRRNTEAFF
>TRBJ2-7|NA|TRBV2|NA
TGTGCCAGCAGTATAACAGCCTACGAGCAGTACTTC
CASSITAYEQYF
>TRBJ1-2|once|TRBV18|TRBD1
TGTGCCAGCTCACCTGACAGGGATGGCTACACCTTC
CASSPDRDGYTF
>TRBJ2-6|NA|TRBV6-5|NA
TGTGCCAGCAGTTCTCTATCCTCTGGGGCCAACGTCCTGACTTTC
CASSSLSSGANVLTF
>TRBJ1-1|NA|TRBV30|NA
TGTGCCTGGCAAAAGGTTGAGGGCACTGAAGCTTTCTTT
CAWQKVEGTEAFF